This TCR beta chain was sequenced for a study of CXCR3-negative and CXCR3-positive naive CD8 T cells. Study-wide context: The study obtained 140 million or so TRB reads, about 1.5 +/- 0.3 million per library. Study-wide findings and caveats: Naive subsets had comparable surface CD5; TCR strength was inferred from TRB CDR3 properties. High diversity, comparable across both naive subsets, contrasted with much lower diversity in memory CD8+ cells.

Note on this clonotype: Its antigen is unknown.

With UMI labels, 5' RACE was used to prepare the TRB cDNA libraries. Following a re-call of the 5' RACE reads, TCRdb has one entry per CDR3 protein and lacks DNA. In total, the table holds 150,000 or so distinct CDR3 sequences. Germline V CDR1 and CDR2: SQVTM, ANQGSEA. The CDR3 covers 15 residues. Sorting yielded triplicates of 300,000 cells for each CD8+ T cell subset. This TCR was sampled from a human donor in good health. Some clones in this sample may be carry-over from other donors' samples. This chain links TRBV29-1 with TRBJ2-2; TCRdb's D call of TRBD2 is untestable without DNA. The sequenced sample was naive CXCR3- CD8+ T cells from blood. Sample subset: CD45RO-CCR7+CD27+CD95- naive CD8+ T cells lacking CXCR3 (TNR3-). Here the CDR3 reads CSASRAGMNTGELFF.